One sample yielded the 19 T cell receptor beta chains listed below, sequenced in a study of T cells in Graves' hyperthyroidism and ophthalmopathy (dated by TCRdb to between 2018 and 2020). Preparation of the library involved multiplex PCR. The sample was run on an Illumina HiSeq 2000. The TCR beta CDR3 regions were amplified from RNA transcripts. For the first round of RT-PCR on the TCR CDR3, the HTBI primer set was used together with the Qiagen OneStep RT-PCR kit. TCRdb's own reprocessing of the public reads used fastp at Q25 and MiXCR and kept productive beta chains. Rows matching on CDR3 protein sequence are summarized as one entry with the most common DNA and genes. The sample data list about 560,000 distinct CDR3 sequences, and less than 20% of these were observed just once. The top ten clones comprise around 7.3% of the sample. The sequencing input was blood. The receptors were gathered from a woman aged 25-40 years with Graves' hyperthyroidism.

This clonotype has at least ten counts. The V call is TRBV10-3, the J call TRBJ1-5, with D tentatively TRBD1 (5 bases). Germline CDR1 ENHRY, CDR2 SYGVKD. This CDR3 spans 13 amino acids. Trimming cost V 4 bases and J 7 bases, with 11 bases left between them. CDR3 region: CAISVGREQPQHF. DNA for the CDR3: TGTGCCATCAGTGTGGGCAGGGAACAGCCCCAGCATTTT.

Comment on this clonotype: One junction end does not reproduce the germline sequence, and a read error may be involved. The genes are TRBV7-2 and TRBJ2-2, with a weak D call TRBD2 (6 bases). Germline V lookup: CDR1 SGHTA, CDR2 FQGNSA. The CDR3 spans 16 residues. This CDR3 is CASSQDPGGNTGELFF. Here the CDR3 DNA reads TGCGCCAGCAGCCAAGATCCCGGGGGTAACACCGGGGAGCTGTTTTTT. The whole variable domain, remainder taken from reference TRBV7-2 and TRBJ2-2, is GAGVSQSPSNKVTEKGKDVELRCDPISGHTALYWYRQSLGQGLEFLIYFQGNSAPDKSGLPSDRFSAERTGGSVSTLTIQRTQQEDSAVYLCASSQDPGGNTGELFFGEGSRLTVL.

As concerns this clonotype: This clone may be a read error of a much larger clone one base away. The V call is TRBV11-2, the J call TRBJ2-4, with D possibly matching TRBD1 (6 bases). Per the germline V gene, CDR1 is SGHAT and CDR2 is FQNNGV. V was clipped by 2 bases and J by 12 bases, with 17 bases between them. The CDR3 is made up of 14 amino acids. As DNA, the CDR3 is TGTGCCAGCAGCTTAAGAGGGGCAGGGGAGAATCAGTACTTC. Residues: CASSLRGAGENQYF.

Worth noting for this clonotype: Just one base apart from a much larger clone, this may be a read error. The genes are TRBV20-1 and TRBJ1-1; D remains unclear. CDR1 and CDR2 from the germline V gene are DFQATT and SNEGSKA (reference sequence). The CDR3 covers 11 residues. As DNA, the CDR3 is TGCAATGCTGAATTGGACACTGAAGCTTTCTTT. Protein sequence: CNAELDTEAFF.

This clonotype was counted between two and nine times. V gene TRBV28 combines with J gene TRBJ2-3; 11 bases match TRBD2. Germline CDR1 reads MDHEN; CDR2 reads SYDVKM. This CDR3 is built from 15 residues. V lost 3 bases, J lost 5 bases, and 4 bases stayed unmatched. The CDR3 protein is CASSFRLAGGDTQYF. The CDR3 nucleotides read TGTGCCAGCAGTTTTCGGCTAGCGGGAGGAGATACGCAGTATTTT.

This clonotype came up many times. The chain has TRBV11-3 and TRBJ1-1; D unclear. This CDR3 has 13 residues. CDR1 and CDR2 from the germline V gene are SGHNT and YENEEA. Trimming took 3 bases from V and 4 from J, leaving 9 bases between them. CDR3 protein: CASSFFSSTEAFF. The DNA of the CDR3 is TGTGCCAGCAGCTTCTTCAGCTCCACTGAAGCTTTCTTT.

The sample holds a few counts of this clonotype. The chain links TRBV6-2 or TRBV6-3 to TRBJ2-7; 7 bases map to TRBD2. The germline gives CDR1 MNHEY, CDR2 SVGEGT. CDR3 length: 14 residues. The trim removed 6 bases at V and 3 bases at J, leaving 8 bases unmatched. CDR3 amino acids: CASSSWEGLYEQYF. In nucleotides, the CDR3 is TGTGCCAGCAGCTCCTGGGAGGGGCTCTACGAGCAGTACTTC.

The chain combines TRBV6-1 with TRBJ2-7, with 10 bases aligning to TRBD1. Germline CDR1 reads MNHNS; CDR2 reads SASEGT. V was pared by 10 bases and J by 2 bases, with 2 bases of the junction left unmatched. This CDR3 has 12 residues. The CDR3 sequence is CATGQGTYEQYF. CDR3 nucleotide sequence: TGTGCCACGGGACAGGGGACCTACGAGCAGTACTTC.

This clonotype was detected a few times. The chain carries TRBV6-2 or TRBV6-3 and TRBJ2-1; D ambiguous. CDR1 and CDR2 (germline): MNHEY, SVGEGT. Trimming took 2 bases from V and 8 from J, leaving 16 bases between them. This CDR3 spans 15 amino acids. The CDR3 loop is CASSYESTLYHEQFF. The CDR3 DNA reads TGTGCCAGCAGTTACGAGAGTACCCTCTATCATGAGCAGTTCTTC.

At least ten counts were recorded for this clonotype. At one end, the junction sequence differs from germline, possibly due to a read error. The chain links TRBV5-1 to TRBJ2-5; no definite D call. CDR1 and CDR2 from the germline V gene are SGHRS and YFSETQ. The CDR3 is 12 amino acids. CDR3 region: CASSLSEETQYF. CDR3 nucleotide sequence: TGTGCCAGCAGCTTAAGTGAAGAGACCCAGTACTTC.

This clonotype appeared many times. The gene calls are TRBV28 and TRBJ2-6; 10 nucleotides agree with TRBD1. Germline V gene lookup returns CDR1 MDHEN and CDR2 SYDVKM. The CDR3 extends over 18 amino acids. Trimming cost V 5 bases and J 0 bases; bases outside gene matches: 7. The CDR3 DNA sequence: TGTGCCAGCAGTCGCGGGGACAGGGGAAACTCTGGGGCCAACGTCCTGACTTTC. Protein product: CASSRGDRGNSGANVLTF. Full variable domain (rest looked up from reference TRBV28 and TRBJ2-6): DVKVTQSSRYLVKRTGEKVFLECVQDMDHENMFWYRQDPGLGLRLIYFSYDVKMKEKGDIPEGYSVSREKKERFSLILESASTNQTSMYLCASSRGDRGNSGANVLTFGAGSRLTVL.

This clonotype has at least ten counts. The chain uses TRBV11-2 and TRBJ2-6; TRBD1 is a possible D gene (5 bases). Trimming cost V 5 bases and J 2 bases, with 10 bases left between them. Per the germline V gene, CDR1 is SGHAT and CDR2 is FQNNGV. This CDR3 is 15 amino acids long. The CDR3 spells CASSVRVAGANVLTF. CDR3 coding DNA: TGTGCCAGCAGCGTCAGGGTCGCTGGGGCCAACGTCCTGACTTTC.

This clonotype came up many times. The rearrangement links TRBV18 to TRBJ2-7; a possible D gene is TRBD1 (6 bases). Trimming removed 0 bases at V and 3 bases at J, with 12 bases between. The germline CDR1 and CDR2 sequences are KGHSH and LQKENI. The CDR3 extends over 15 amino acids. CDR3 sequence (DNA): TGTGCCAGCTCACCACCACAGGGATCTTACTACGAGCAGTACTTC. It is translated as CASSPPQGSYYEQYF.

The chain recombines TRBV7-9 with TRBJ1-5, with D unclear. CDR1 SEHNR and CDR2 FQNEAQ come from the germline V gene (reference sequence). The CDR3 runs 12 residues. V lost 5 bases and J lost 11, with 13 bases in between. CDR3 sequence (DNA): TGTGCCAGCAGCCCCCAGACTGGGTCCCAGCATTTT. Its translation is CASSPQTGSQHF.

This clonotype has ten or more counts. CDR3 DNA: TGTGCCAGCAGTGTCCAGGGGGCCACAGTAGGTTGGGGCCACGAGCAGTACTTC. As protein: CASSVQGATVGWGHEQYF. The rearrangement joins TRBV27 to TRBJ2-7; 8 nucleotides match TRBD1. CDR3 size: 18 residues. The V gene end was trimmed by 5 bases and the J gene end by 5 bases; junction bases not matched to a gene: 20. Germline V gene data show CDR1 as MNHEY and CDR2 as SMNVEV (reference sequence).

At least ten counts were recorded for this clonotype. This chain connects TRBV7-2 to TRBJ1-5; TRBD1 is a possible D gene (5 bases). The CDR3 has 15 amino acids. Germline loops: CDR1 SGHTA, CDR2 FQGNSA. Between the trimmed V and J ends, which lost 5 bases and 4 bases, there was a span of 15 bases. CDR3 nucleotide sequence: TGTGCCAGCAGCCCCCGCCTGGGGCCGAATCAGCCCCAGCATTTT. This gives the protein CASSPRLGPNQPQHF.

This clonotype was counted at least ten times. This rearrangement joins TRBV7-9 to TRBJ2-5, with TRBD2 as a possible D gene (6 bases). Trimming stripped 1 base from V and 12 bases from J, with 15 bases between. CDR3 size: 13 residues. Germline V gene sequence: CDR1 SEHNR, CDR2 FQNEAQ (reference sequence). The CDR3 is CASSLGPTSNEYF. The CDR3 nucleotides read TGTGCCAGCAGCTTAGGCCCGACTAGTAACGAGTACTTC.

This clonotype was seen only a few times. The DNA of the CDR3 is TGTGCCACCAGCAGACCCGGGACTAGCGGAGGGGATGAGCAGTTCTTC. Translation gives CATSRPGTSGGDEQFF. The gene calls are TRBV15 and TRBJ2-1, with 11 positions matching TRBD2. The V segment lost 2 bases and the J segment 8 bases; nucleotides outside the gene matches: 8. The length of the CDR3 is 16 residues. Per the germline V gene, CDR1 is LNHNV and CDR2 is YYDKDF (reference sequence). Based on the CDR3 plus reference TRBV15 and TRBJ2-1, the full variable domain is DAMVIQNPRYQVTQFGKPVTLSCSQTLNHNVMYWYQQKSSQAPKLLFHYYDKDFNNEADTPDNFQSRRPNTSFCFLDIRSPGLGDTAMYLCATSRPGTSGGDEQFFGPGTRLTVL.

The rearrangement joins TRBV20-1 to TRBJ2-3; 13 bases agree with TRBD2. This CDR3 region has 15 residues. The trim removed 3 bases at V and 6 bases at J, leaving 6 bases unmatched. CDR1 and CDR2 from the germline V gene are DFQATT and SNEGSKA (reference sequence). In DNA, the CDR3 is TGCAGTGCTAGTCCGACTAGCGGGAGGTTGGATACGCAGTATTTT. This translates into CSASPTSGRLDTQYF.